The 19 T cell receptor beta chains below were found in one sample sequenced in a study of OX40 agonist ivuxolimab in advanced cancers. Library construction relied on the immunoSEQ multiplex PCR assay. TCRdb re-hosts the immuneACCESS table, in-frame sequences only. Its copies lack some clones; in the studies checked, an unresolved V gene accounts for under half of them, and the cause for the rest is not known. This sample comprises about 19,000 clones, approximately 83% of them detected only once. The ten largest clonotypes hold 53% of the sample. Sequenced material: CD4+ or CD8+ T cells sorted from blood, taken in a trial of the OX40 agonist ivuxolimab. All receptors derive from an adult with an advanced solid tumor such as melanoma, head and neck, liver or kidney cancer.

This chain connects TRBV28 to TRBJ2-3; 10 positions match TRBD2. The germline CDR1 and CDR2 sequences are MDHEN and SYDVKM. CDR3 length equals 18 residues. The V gene end was trimmed by 2 bases and the J gene end by 4 bases; junction bases not matched to a gene: 12. Here the CDR3 reads CASSLGLAGELGPDTQYF. In DNA form, the CDR3 reads TGTGCCAGCAGTTTAGGGCTAGCGGGGGAACTAGGTCCAGATACGCAGTATTTT. Complete variable domain (other parts from reference TRBV28 and TRBJ2-3): DVKVTQSSRYLVKRTGEKVFLECVQDMDHENMFWYRQDPGLGLRLIYFSYDVKMKEKGDIPEGYSVSREKKERFSLILESASTNQTSMYLCASSLGLAGELGPDTQYFGPGTRLTVL.

This clone showed up just a few times. The CDR3 DNA sequence: TGTGCCTGGAGTCGGACAGGCTCCGCGGCTTACAATGAGCAGTTCTTC. Encoded protein: CAWSRTGSAAYNEQFF. J is TRBJ2-1 and V is TRBV30, with 7 bases matching TRBD1. The CDR3 has 16 amino acids. Per germline, CDR1 GTSNPN and CDR2 SVGIG (reference sequence). After removal of 2 bases from V and 4 bases from J, the junction contained 11 bases not matched to a gene. Full variable domain (rest looked up from reference TRBV30 and TRBJ2-1): SQTIHQWPATLVQPVGSPLSLECTVEGTSNPNLYWYRQAAGRGLQLLFYSVGIGQISSEVPQNLSASRPQDRQFILSSKKLLLSDSGFYLCAWSRTGSAAYNEQFFGPGTRLTVL.

The chain recombines TRBV2 with TRBJ1-5; D is ambiguous. The CDR3 spans 15 residues. The germline CDR1 and CDR2 sequences are SNHLY and FYNNEI. V was cut by 6 bases and J by 2 bases, with 14 bases left in between. The CDR3, as DNA: TGTGCCAGCAGCCCTATGCGAGGAGGCAATCAGCCCCAGCATTTT. Translated, it gives CASSPMRGGNQPQHF. The whole variable domain, filled in from reference TRBV2 and TRBJ1-5, reads EPEVTQTPSHQVTQMGQEVILRCVPISNHLYFYWYRQILGQKVEFLVSFYNNEISEKSEIFDDQFSVERPDGSNFTLKIRSTKLEDSAMYFCASSPMRGGNQPQHFGDGTRLSIL.

This clone was seen many times. The V and J genes are TRBV6-5 and TRBJ1-5; D gene uncertain. The germline gives CDR1 MNHEY, CDR2 SVGAGI. Trimming stripped 0 bases from V and 1 base from J, with 7 bases between. The length of the CDR3 is 15 residues. The CDR3 DNA reads as TGTGCCAGCAGTTACTCGAAAGGGAGCAATCAGCCCCAGCATTTT. Residues: CASSYSKGSNQPQHF.

This clone was observed once. The V call is TRBV4-2, the J call TRBJ2-7, with D tentatively TRBD2 (5 bases). Germline assignment: CDR1 LGHNA and CDR2 YNFKEQ. The CDR3 has 13 amino acids. Trimming removed 0 bases from V and 6 bases from J, with 9 bases in between. CDR3 sequence reads: CASSQEGSGEQYF. CDR3 in DNA: TGTGCCAGCAGCCAAGAGGGCAGCGGCGAGCAGTACTTC.

The chain carries TRBV27 and TRBJ2-5; D might be TRBD1 or TRBD2, each matching 5 bases. The CDR3 has 15 amino acids. Between the trimmed V and J ends, which lost 3 bases and 5 bases, there was a span of 16 bases. The germline CDR1 and CDR2 sequences are MNHEY and SMNVEV (reference sequence). The CDR3 sequence is CASSFLPWDPETQYF. CDR3 nucleotide sequence: TGTGCCAGCAGTTTTCTTCCTTGGGACCCGGAGACCCAGTACTTC.

Written as DNA, the CDR3 is TGTGCCAGCAGCGTCGATGGTAGTTGGGGACTCCCCTACGAGCAGTACTTC. Protein sequence: CASSVDGSWGLPYEQYF. The J gene is TRBJ2-7, the V gene TRBV9, with D perhaps TRBD2 (6 bases). The germline CDR1 and CDR2 sequences are SGDLS and YYNGEE. There are 17 residues in the CDR3. V lost 2 bases and J 2 bases, leaving 20 bases between the germline ends.

The chain is built from TRBV5-1 and TRBJ2-7; TRBD2 matches at 7 bases. The trim removed 7 bases at V and 0 bases at J, leaving 4 bases unmatched. Germline V lookup: CDR1 SGHRS, CDR2 YFSETQ. The CDR3 consists of 13 residues. Here the CDR3 reads CASGGDNSYEQYF. CDR3 bases: TGCGCCAGCGGGGGGGATAACTCCTACGAGCAGTACTTC.

The chain joins TRBV7-6 to TRBJ2-5; D tentatively fits TRBD1 or TRBD2 (5 bases each). V was shortened by 5 bases and J by 5 bases, with 12 bases between the two germline ends. The CDR3 is 13 amino acids. CDR1 is SGHVS and CDR2 is FNYEAQ in the germline V gene. CDR3 sequence reads: CASSPGTWETQYF. The CDR3 DNA sequence: TGTGCCAGCAGCCCGGGGACCTGGGAGACCCAGTACTTC.

This clone is termed medium-sized (0.01 to 0.1%). The V and J genes are TRBV6-5 and TRBJ1-2; D gene ambiguous. The CDR3 length is 13 residues. The germline V gene has CDR1 MNHEY and CDR2 SVGAGI. The germline V and J ends were trimmed by 2 bases and 6 bases, with 10 bases remaining between them. The CDR3 protein is CASSYLTLHGYTF. The CDR3 nucleotides read TGTGCCAGCAGTTACCTGACCCTCCATGGCTACACCTTC.

The chain links TRBV7-9 to TRBJ2-1; 12 bases align to TRBD2. The germline V gene has CDR1 SEHNR and CDR2 FQNEAQ (reference sequence). J gave up 4 bases and V 1 base, and 11 bases lay outside the gene matches. The length of the CDR3 is 19 residues. The CDR3 is CASSLVDASGGAAYNEQFF. CDR3 sequence (DNA): TGTGCCAGCAGCTTAGTTGATGCTAGCGGGGGGGCCGCATACAATGAGCAGTTCTTC.

The rearrangement links TRBV7-4 to TRBJ2-7; 9 bases align to TRBD2. The CDR3 spans 16 residues. Germline CDR1 and CDR2: SGHVT and SQSDAQ. V gave up 6 bases and J gave up 2 bases; unmatched junction bases: 11. The CDR3 loop is CASRGKTSGTTYEQYF. The CDR3 DNA follows: TGTGCCAGCAGGGGAAAGACTAGCGGAACTACCTACGAGCAGTACTTC.

This clone turned up a few times. The chain combines TRBV19 with TRBJ1-5; TRBD1 might be the D (6 bases). Trimming took 9 bases from V and 6 from J, leaving 18 bases between them. The germline V gene encodes CDR1 LNHDA and CDR2 SQIVND (reference sequence). This CDR3 is built from 14 residues. The CDR3 DNA sequence: TGTGCCAGAGATACAGGGCAGAGGGGTCAGCCCCAGCATTTT. This sequence encodes CARDTGQRGQPQHF. The full variable domain, completed using reference TRBV19 and TRBJ1-5, is DGGITQSPKYLFRKEGQNVTLSCEQNLNHDAMYWYRQDPGQGLRLIYYSQIVNDFQKGDIAEGYSVSREKKESFPLTVTSAQKNPTAFYLCARDTGQRGQPQHFGDGTRLSIL.

The genes are TRBV5-4 and TRBJ2-4; possible D gene TRBD2, 6 bases. Trimming left V 2 bases short and J 6 bases short, with 15 bases between. The germline V gene has CDR1 SGHNT and CDR2 YYREEE (reference sequence). The CDR3 runs 15 residues. The CDR3 loop reads CASSFGGAFTNIQYF. As DNA, the CDR3 is TGTGCCAGCAGCTTCGGAGGGGCCTTCACAAACATTCAGTACTTC.

This chain links TRBV19 with TRBJ1-1; 9 bases are shared with TRBD1. V lost 5 bases to trimming and J lost 5 bases; unmatched junction nucleotides: 6. There are 14 residues in the CDR3. CDR1 is LNHDA, CDR2 SQIVND, per germline (reference sequence). Here the CDR3 DNA reads TGTGCCAGTAGTCTACAGGGGGCGAGTACTGAAGCTTTCTTT. It yields the protein CASSLQGASTEAFF.

The V and J genes are TRBV12-5 and TRBJ2-1; tentative D call: TRBD2 (6 bases). Germline loops: CDR1 LGHNT, CDR2 FRNRAP. Trimming shortened V by 5 bases and J by 8 bases, and 16 bases separated the two germline ends. This CDR3 contains 14 residues. The CDR3 region has the DNA TGTGCTAGTGGTACCACGGGGACTGTCTATGAGCAGTTCTTC. This codes for CASGTTGTVYEQFF.

CDR3 sequence: CASSLGGSTGELFF. CDR3 nucleotide sequence: TGTGCCAGCAGCTTGGGAGGAAGCACCGGGGAGCTGTTTTTT. The chain is built from TRBV5-5 and TRBJ2-2, with D unresolved. The CDR3 contains 14 residues. The germline V gene has CDR1 SGHKS and CDR2 YYEKEE (reference sequence). The V gene lost 0 bases and the J gene lost 4 bases, with 7 bases spanning the gap.

This chain joins TRBV9 and TRBJ2-3; 14 bases map to TRBD2. This CDR3 is 17 amino acids long. J was trimmed by 2 bases and V by 3 bases; bases with no gene match: 5. CDR1 is SGDLS and CDR2 is YYNGEE in the germline V gene. CDR3 protein: CASSATSGGVFTDTQYF. CDR3 coding DNA: TGTGCCAGCAGCGCGACTAGCGGGGGGGTTTTCACAGATACGCAGTATTTT.

As to this clone: Germline is not matched at one junction end, which may reflect a read error. The V gene is TRBV12-5, the J gene TRBJ1-4; TRBD1 matches 7 bases. Looked up from germline, CDR1 is LGHNT and CDR2 is FRNRAP. This CDR3 is built from 15 residues. CDR3 protein: CASTGQVRTGRETVF. As DNA, the CDR3 is TGTGCTAGTACTGGACAGGTTAGGACCGGTCGTGAAACTGTTTTT.